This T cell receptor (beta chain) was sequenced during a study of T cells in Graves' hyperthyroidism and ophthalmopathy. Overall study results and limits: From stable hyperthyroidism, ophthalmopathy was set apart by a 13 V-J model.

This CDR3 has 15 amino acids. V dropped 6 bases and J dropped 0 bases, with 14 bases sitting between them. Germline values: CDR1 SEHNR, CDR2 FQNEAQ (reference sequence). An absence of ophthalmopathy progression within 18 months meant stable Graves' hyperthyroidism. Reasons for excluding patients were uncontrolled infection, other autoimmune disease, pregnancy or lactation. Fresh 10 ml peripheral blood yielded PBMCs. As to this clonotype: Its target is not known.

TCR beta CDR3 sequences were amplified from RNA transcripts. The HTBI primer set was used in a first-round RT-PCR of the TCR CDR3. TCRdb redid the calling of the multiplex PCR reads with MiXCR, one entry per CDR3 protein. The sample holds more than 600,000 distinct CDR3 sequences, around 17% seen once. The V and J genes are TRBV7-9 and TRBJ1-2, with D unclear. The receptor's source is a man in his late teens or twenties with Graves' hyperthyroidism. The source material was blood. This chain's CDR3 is CASSGVSQANYGYTF. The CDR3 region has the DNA TGTGCCAGCAGTGGGGTCAGCCAAGCTAACTATGGCTACACCTTC. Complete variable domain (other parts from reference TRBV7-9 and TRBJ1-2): DTGVSQNPRHKITKRGQNVTFRCDPISEHNRLYWYRQTLGQGPEFLTYFQNEAQLEKSRLLSDRFSAERPKGSFSTLEIQRTEQGDSAMYLCASSGVSQANYGYTFGSGTRLTVV.